Listed here is a single T cell receptor (beta chain). The target antigen is unknown. Using its own MiXCR run on the reads, TCRdb lists one record per CDR3 protein. The table records about half a million distinct CDR3 sequences, roughly 34% of them present only once. The germline V gene has CDR1 SGHTA and CDR2 FQGNSA. J was trimmed by 10 bases and V by 7 bases; bases with no gene match: 6. The CDR3 consists of 13 residues. The sample is drawn from a study of T cell repertoires in cytomegalovirus infection. Across the whole study: The study used recently identified HLA-C-restricted and well-studied HLA-B-restricted CMV epitopes.

This chain links TRBV7-2 with TRBJ2-1; 11 bases align to TRBD2. The sample was cultured PBMCs, taken from culture after CMV antigen stimulation. This sequence was found in a human donor in good health (CMV status not recorded). Some clones in this sample may be carry-over from other donors' samples. CDR3: CASNPGTSGEQFF. The CDR3 DNA follows: TGTGCCAGCAATCCCGGGACTAGCGGCGAGCAGTTCTTC. Supplemented by reference TRBV7-2 and TRBJ2-1, the full variable domain reads GAGVSQSPSNKVTEKGKDVELRCDPISGHTALYWYRQSLGQGLEFLIYFQGNSAPDKSGLPSDRFSAERTGGSVSTLTIQRTQQEDSAVYLCASNPGTSGEQFFGPGTRLTVL.